A selection of T cell receptor beta chains follows, all from one sample in a study of CXCR3-negative and CXCR3-positive naive CD8 T cells. TCRdb re-called the 5' RACE reads and gives one entry per CDR3 protein, without DNA. The sample holds fewer than 50,000 distinct CDR3 sequences. Sequences were obtained from naive CXCR3- CD8+ T cells from blood. These receptors came from a human donor in good health. Some clones in this sample may be carry-over from other donors' samples. CDR3s include the opening cysteine and the closing phenylalanine or tryptophan. Only some rows state a clone size, as once, few, many or a class for expanded clones.

cdr3_aa	v_call	j_call	clone_size
CASSLLAGGTNEQFF	TRBV12-3/TRBV12-4	TRBJ2-1	.
CASSLAVADYGYTF	TRBV7-9	TRBJ1-2	.
CASSLGGLGETQYF	TRBV28	TRBJ2-5	.
CASRVGGLDEQFF	TRBV7-3	TRBJ2-1	.
CASRFSGGNTGELFF	TRBV7-3	TRBJ2-2	.
CSVEKDPRGDEQYF	TRBV29-1	TRBJ2-7	.
CASSPDRSYEQYF	TRBV3-1	TRBJ2-7	.
CSVVDWSSYEQYF	TRBV29-1	TRBJ2-7	.
CASSPPGHTYSYNEQFF	TRBV7-6	TRBJ2-1	.
CASSGTAPSNNQPQHF	TRBV6-2/TRBV6-3	TRBJ1-5	.
CASSSVVLAGVLPRDTQYF	TRBV7-2	TRBJ2-3	.
CSVVQGVSYEQYF	TRBV29-1	TRBJ2-7	.
CSVGGLTGVPSNEQYF	TRBV29-1	TRBJ2-7	.
CSVEGAVPEGTEAFF	TRBV29-1	TRBJ1-1	.
CASSFPWDYEQYF	TRBV28	TRBJ2-7	.
CASSFGDSYGYTF	TRBV27	TRBJ1-2	.
CASSEAGVGNQPQHF	TRBV28	TRBJ1-5	.
CASSQDLASGEDYEQYF	TRBV4-3	TRBJ2-7	medium-sized